This T cell receptor (beta chain) stems from a study of tumor and adjacent non-tumor tissue in lung cancer. About the study: Patients comprised 12 adenocarcinoma, a couple of squamous cell carcinoma and 1 small cell lung cancer.

CDR1 LGHNA and CDR2 YNFKEQ come from the germline V gene. This CDR3 has 16 amino acids. TCRbeta libraries were built with three rounds of nested PCR, modified from ARM-PCR. A single record per CDR3 protein comes from TCRdb applying MiXCR to the multiplex PCR reads. The sample has around 80,000 distinct CDR3 sequences, over 60% seen once. The template was RNA from unsorted bulk tissue. More than 3 cm separated this lung sample from the edge of the tumor. Chemotherapy-naive patients with new lung cancer underwent thoracic surgery in China, August–November 2014. To note about this clonotype: Germline and junction disagree at one end, which may indicate a read error.

This TCR was recovered from an older man with non-small cell lung cancer. Source material: distant non-tumor lung tissue. The chain links TRBV4-2 to TRBJ2-3; 11 positions match TRBD2. CDR3 protein: CASSPVSGGAQDTQYF. The CDR3 nucleotides are TGTGCCAGTAGCCCGGTTAGCGGGGGGGCCCAAGATACGCAGTATTTT.